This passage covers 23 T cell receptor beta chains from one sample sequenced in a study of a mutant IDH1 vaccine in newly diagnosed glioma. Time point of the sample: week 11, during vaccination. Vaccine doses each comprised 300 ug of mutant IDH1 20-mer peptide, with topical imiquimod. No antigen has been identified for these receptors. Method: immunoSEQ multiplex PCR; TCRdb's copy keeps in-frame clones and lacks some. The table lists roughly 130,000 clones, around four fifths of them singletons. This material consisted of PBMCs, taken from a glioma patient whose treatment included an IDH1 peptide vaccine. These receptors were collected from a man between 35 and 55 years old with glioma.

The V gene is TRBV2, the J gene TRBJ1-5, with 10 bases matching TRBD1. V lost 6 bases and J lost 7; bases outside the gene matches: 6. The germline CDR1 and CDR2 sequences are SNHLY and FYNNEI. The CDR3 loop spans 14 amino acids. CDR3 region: CASRPGQGGQPQHF. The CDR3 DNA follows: TGTGCCAGCAGACCCGGACAGGGGGGACAGCCCCAGCATTTT.

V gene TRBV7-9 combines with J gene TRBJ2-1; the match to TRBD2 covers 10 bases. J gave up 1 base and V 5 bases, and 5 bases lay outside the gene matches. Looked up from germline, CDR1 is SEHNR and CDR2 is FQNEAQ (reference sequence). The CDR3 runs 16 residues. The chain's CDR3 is CASSPPSGRSYNEQFF. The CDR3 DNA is TGTGCCAGCAGCCCCCCTAGCGGGAGATCCTACAATGAGCAGTTCTTC.

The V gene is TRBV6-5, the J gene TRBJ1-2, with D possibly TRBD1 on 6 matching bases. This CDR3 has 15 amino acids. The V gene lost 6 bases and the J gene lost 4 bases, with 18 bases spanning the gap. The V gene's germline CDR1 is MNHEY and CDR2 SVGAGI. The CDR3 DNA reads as TGTGCCAGCAGCAACAGGGCGGGAGTCACCTATGGCTACACCTTC. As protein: CASSNRAGVTYGYTF.

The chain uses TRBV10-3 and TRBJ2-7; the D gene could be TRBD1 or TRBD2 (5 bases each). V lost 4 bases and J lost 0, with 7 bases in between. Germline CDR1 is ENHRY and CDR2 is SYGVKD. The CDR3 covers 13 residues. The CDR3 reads CAISGGSSYEQYF. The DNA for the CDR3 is TGTGCCATCAGTGGGGGGTCCTCCTACGAGCAGTACTTC.

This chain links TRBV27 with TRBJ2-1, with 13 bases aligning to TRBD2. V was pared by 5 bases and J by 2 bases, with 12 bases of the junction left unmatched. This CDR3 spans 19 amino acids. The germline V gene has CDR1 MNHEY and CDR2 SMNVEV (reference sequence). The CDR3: CASSLLGTSGVHTYNEQFF. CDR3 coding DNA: TGTGCCAGCAGTCTCCTTGGGACTAGCGGGGTCCACACCTACAATGAGCAGTTCTTC.

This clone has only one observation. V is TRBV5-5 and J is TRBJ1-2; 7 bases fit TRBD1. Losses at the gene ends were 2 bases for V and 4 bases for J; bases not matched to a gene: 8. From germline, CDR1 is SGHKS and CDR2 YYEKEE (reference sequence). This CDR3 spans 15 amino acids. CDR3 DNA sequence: TGTGCCAGCAGCTTAGCCGGACAGGAGGGCTATGGCTACACCTTC. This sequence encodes CASSLAGQEGYGYTF.

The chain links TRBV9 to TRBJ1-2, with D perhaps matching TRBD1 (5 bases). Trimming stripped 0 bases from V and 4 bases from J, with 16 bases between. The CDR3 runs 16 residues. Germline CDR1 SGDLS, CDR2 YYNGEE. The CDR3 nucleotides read TGTGCCAGCAGCGTAGACGCAGGAGGGCAGGGCTATGGCTACACCTTC. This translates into CASSVDAGGQGYGYTF. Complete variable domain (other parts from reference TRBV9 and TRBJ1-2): DSGVTQTPKHLITATGQRVTLRCSPRSGDLSVYWYQQSLDQGLQFLIQYYNGEERAKGNILERFSAQQFPDLHSELNLSSLELGDSALYFCASSVDAGGQGYGYTFGSGTRLTVV.

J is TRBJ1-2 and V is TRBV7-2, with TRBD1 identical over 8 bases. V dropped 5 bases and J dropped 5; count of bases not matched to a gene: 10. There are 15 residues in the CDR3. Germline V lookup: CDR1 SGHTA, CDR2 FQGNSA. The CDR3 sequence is CASSPGQGPRYGYTF. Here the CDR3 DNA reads TGTGCCAGCAGCCCAGGACAGGGACCTAGATATGGCTACACCTTC.

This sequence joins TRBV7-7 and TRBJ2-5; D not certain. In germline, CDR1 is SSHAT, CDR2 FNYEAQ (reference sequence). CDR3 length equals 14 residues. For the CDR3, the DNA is TGTGCTAGCTCTGGGCCCACGGACGGGGAGACCCAGTACTTC. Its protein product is CASSGPTDGETQYF.

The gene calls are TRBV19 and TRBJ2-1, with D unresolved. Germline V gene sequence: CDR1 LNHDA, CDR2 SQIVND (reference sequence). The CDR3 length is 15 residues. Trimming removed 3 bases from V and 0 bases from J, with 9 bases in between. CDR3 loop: CASSILYASYNEQFF. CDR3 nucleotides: TGTGCCAGTAGTATCCTGTACGCCTCCTACAATGAGCAGTTCTTC.

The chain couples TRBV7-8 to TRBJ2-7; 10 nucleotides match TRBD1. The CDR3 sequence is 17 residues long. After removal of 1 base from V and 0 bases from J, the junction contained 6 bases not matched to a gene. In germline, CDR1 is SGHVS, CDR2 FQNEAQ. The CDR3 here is CASSLDGTGALSYEQYF. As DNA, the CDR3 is TGTGCCAGCAGCTTAGACGGGACAGGGGCACTCTCCTACGAGCAGTACTTC.

Here the CDR3 DNA reads TGTGCCAGCACGACCGGCCGAGACAGCAACAATGAGCAGTTCTTC. Its protein is CASTTGRDSNNEQFF. The V and J genes are TRBV6-5 and TRBJ2-1, with a weak D call TRBD1 (5 bases). This CDR3 has 15 residues. Trimming shortened V by 7 bases and J by 5 bases, and 18 bases separated the two germline ends. Germline CDR1 is MNHEY and CDR2 is SVGAGI.

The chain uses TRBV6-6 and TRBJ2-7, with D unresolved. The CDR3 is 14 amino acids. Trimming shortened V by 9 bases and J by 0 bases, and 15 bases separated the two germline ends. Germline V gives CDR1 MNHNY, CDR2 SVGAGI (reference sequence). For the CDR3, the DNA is TGTGCCAGTCTTACCGCAGGAGCCTCCTACGAGCAGTACTTC. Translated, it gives CASLTAGASYEQYF.

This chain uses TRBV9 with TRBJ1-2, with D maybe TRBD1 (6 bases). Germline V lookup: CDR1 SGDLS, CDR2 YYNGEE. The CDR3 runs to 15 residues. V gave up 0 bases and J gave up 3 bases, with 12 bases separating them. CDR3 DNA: TGTGCCAGCAGCGTAGGGACAGCCGGGGACTATGGCTACACCTTC. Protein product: CASSVGTAGDYGYTF.

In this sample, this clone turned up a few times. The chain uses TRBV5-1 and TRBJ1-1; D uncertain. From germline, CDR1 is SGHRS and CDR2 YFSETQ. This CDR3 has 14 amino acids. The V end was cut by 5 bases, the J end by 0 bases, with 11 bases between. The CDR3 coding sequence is TGCGCCAGCAGTTCCGACGGAATGAACACTGAAGCTTTCTTT. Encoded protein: CASSSDGMNTEAFF.

The CDR3 loop reads CASSLFISTVTGELFF. The DNA for the CDR3 is TGTGCCAGCAGCTTATTTATTTCGACCGTCACCGGGGAGCTGTTTTTT. The chain links TRBV7-2 to TRBJ2-2; D gene unclear. V lost 2 bases and J lost 4, with 14 bases in between. This CDR3 spans 16 amino acids. Germline V gene data show CDR1 as SGHTA and CDR2 as FQGNSA. Using reference TRBV7-2 and TRBJ2-2 for the parts outside the CDR3, the full variable domain is GAGVSQSPSNKVTEKGKDVELRCDPISGHTALYWYRQSLGQGLEFLIYFQGNSAPDKSGLPSDRFSAERTGGSVSTLTIQRTQQEDSAVYLCASSLFISTVTGELFFGEGSRLTVL.

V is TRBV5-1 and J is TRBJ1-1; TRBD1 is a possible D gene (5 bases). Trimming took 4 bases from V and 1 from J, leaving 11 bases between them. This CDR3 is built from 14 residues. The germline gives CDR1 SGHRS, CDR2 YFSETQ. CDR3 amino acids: CASSRGGGNTEAFF. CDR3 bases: TGCGCCAGCAGCAGGGGAGGAGGGAACACTGAAGCTTTCTTT.

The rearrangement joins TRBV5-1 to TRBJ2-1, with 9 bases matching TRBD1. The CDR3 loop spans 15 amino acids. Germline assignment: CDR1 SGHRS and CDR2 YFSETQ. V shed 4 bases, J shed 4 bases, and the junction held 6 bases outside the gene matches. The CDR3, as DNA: TGCGCCAGCAGCCCGGGGACAGGGATTTACAATGAGCAGTTCTTC. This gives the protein CASSPGTGIYNEQFF.

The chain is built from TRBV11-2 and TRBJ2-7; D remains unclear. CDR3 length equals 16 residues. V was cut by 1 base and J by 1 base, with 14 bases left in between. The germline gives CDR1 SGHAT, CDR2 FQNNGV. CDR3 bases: TGTGCCAGCAGCTTAGTATTAGGGCAGGCTTCCTACGAGCAGTACTTC. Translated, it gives CASSLVLGQASYEQYF.

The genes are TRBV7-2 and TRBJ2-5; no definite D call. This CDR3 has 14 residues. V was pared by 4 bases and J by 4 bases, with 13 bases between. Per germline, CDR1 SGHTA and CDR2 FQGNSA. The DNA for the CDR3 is TGTGCCAGCAGCTACCAAGGCGGCCGAGAGACCCAGTACTTC. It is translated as CASSYQGGRETQYF.

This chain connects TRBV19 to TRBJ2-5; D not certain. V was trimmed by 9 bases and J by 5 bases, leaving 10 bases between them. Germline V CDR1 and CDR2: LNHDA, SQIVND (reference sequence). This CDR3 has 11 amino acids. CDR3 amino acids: CASLSGETQYF. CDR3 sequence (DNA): TGTGCCAGCCTGAGTGGGGAGACCCAGTACTTC.

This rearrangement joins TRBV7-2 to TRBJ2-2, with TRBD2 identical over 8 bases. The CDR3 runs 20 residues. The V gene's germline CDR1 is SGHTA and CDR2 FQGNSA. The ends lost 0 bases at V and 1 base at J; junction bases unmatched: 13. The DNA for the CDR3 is TGTGCCAGCAGCTTAGCGCTAGGAAAGCGGGGGAGCCAGAACACCGGGGAGCTGTTTTTT. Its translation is CASSLALGKRGSQNTGELFF.

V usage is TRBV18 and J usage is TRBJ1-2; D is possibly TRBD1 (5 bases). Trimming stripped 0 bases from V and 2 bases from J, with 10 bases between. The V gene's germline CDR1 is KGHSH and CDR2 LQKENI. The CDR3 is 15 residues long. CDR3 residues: CASSPPGLTNYGYTF. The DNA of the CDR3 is TGTGCCAGCTCACCACCGGGACTCACGAACTATGGCTACACCTTC.